The next 3 T cell receptor beta chains were all read from a single sample in a study of T cell responses to AZD1222 COVID-19 vaccine. The repertoire was sequenced with immunoSEQ multiplex PCR; TCRdb's copy has only in-frame clones and lacks some. The sample records tens of thousands of clones, 92% being singletons. The sequences come from peripheral blood, collected 28 days after the second AZD1222 dose. The receptors were sampled from an adult who received the AZD1222 COVID-19 vaccine.

V gene TRBV7-9 combines with J gene TRBJ1-1; D is unclear. CDR1 and CDR2 (germline): SEHNR, FQNEAQ (reference sequence). This CDR3 is 12 amino acids long. Trimming stripped 1 base from V and 7 bases from J, with 7 bases between. CDR3 bases: TGTGCCAGCAGCTTAGATTTCCTTGAAGCTTTCTTT. Translation gives CASSLDFLEAFF. The entire variable domain, with the rest obtained from reference TRBV7-9 and TRBJ1-1, is as follows: DTGVSQNPRHKITKRGQNVTFRCDPISEHNRLYWYRQTLGQGPEFLTYFQNEAQLEKSRLLSDRFSAERPKGSFSTLEIQRTEQGDSAMYLCASSLDFLEAFFGQGTRLTVV.

The CDR3 DNA is TGTGCCACCCAGATATCTATGAACACTGAAGCTTTCTTT. It specifies CATQISMNTEAFF. V gene TRBV2 combines with J gene TRBJ1-1; D gene uncertain. The V and J ends lost 10 bases and 0 bases respectively, with 12 bases between them. The CDR3 spans 13 residues. Germline V CDR1 and CDR2: SNHLY, FYNNEI. The full variable domain, with the rest looked up from reference TRBV2 and TRBJ1-1, is EPEVTQTPSHQVTQMGQEVILRCVPISNHLYFYWYRQILGQKVEFLVSFYNNEISEKSEIFDDQFSVERPDGSNFTLKIRSTKLEDSAMYFCATQISMNTEAFFGQGTRLTVV.

The rearrangement joins TRBV15 to TRBJ2-7; 7 bases align to TRBD1. V gave up 5 bases and J gave up 5 bases; unmatched junction bases: 6. The CDR3 length is 13 residues. Germline V gene data show CDR1 as LNHNV and CDR2 as YYDKDF (reference sequence). The CDR3 loop reads CATSRRDRDEQYF. CDR3 DNA: TGTGCCACCAGCCGACGGGACAGAGACGAGCAGTACTTC.